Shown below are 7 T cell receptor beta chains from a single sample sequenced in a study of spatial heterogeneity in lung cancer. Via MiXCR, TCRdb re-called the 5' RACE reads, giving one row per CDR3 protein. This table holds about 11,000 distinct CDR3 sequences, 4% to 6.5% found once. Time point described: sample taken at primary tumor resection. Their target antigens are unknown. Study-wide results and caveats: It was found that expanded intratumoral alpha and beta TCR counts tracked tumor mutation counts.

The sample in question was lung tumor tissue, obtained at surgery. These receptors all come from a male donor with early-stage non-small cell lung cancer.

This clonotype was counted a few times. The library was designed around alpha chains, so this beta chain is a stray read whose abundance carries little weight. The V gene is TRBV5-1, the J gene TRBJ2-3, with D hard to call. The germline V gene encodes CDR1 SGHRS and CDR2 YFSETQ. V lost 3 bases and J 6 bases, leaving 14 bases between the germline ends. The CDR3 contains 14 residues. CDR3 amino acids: CASSWGGVQDTQYF. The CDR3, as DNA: TGCGCCAGCAGCTGGGGTGGGGTCCAGGATACGCAGTATTTT.

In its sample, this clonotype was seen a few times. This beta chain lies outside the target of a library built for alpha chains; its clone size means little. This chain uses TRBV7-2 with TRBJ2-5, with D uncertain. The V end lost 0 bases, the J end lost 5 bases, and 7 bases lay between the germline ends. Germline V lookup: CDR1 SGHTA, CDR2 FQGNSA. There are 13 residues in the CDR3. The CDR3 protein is CASSLAQLETQYF. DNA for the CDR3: TGTGCCAGCAGCTTAGCCCAACTGGAGACCCAGTACTTC.

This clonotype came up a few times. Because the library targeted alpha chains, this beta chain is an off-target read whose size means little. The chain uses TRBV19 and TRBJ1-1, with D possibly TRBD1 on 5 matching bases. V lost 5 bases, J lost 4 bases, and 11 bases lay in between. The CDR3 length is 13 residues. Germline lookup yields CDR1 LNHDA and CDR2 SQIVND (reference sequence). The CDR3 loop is CASSPQGFTEAFF. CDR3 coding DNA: TGTGCCAGTAGTCCCCAGGGCTTCACTGAAGCTTTCTTT. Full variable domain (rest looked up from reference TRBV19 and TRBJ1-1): DGGITQSPKYLFRKEGQNVTLSCEQNLNHDAMYWYRQDPGQGLRLIYYSQIVNDFQKGDIAEGYSVSREKKESFPLTVTSAQKNPTAFYLCASSPQGFTEAFFGQGTRLTVV.

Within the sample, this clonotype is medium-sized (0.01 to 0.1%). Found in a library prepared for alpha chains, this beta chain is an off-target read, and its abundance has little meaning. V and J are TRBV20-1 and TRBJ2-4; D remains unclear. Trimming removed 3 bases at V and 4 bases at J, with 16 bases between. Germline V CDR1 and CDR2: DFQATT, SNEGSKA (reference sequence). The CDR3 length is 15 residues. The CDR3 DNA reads TGCAGTGCTAGGCCCACCATAAATCCGAAAAACATTCAGTACTTC. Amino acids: CSARPTINPKNIQYF.

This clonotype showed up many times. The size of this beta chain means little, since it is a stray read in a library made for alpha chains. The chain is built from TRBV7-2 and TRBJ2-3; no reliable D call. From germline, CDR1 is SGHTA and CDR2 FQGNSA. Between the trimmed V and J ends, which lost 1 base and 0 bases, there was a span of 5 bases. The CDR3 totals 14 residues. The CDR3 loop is CASSLGSSTDTQYF. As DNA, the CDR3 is TGTGCCAGCAGCTTAGGATCTAGCACAGATACGCAGTATTTT.

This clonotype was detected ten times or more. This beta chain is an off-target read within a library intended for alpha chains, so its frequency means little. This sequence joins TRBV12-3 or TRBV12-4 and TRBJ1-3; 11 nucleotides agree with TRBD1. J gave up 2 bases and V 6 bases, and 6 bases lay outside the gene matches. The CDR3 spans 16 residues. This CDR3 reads CASRREGQGAGNTIYF. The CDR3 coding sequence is TGTGCCAGCAGACGTGAGGGACAGGGGGCTGGAAACACCATATATTTT.

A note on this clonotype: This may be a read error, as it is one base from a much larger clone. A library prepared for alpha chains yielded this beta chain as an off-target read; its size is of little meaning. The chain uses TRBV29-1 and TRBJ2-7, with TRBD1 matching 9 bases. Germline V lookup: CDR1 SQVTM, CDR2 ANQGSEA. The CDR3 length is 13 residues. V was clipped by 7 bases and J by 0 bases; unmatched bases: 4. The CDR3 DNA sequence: TGCAGCGCCCCGGGACAGGGCTCCTACGAGCAGTACTTC. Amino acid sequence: CSAPGQGSYEQYF.